The subject of this entry is one T cell receptor (beta chain). This sample was taken from a study of cytomegalovirus exposure and HLA in healthy donors. CDR3 length equals 15 residues. Germline V gene sequence: CDR1 SEHNR, CDR2 FQNEAQ (reference sequence). With 5 bases removed from V and 3 bases from J, the gap between germline ends came to 17 bases. The data were produced by immunoSEQ multiplex PCR, yet TCRdb's version contains in-frame clones alone and is incomplete. Among tens of thousands of clones listed, approximately 95% were seen once. Sequences were obtained from PBMCs. This receptor was obtained from a young man in good health and CMV-seronegative. This chain connects TRBV7-9 to TRBJ2-7; D is ambiguous. CDR3 amino acids: CASSPQPGDYYEQYF. The CDR3 region has the DNA TGTGCCAGCAGCCCTCAACCGGGTGATTACTACGAGCAGTACTTC.